Below, 2 T cell receptor beta chains from the same sample are listed, as sequenced in a study of cytomegalovirus exposure and HLA in healthy donors. The primer mix had 60 Vbeta and 13 Jbeta primers. Assay: immunoSEQ multiplex PCR; the TCRdb copy retains only in-frame clones and omits some. The sample carries 65,000 to 70,000 clones, roughly four fifths recorded once. The sequencing input was PBMCs. The receptors come from a woman under 40 in good health and CMV-seropositive.

CDR3 sequence: CATSRDLLAGVGTDTQYF. CDR3 nucleotide sequence: TGTGCCACCAGCAGAGATCTTCTAGCGGGAGTGGGCACAGATACGCAGTATTTT. This chain connects TRBV15 to TRBJ2-3; TRBD2 matches 10 bases. This CDR3 contains 18 residues. Germline trimming cut 0 bases from V and 1 base from J; bases unmatched to any gene: 7. Germline V gives CDR1 LNHNV, CDR2 YYDKDF (reference sequence).

This CDR3 reads CASSRRGETEAFF. CDR3 bases: TGTGCCAGCTCCCGGAGGGGTGAGACTGAAGCTTTCTTT. The chain combines TRBV2 with TRBJ1-1, with D maybe TRBD1 (5 bases). Germline values: CDR1 SNHLY, CDR2 FYNNEI. Trimming removed 8 bases from V and 5 bases from J, with 15 bases in between. This CDR3 has 13 residues. Based on the CDR3 plus reference TRBV2 and TRBJ1-1, the full variable domain is EPEVTQTPSHQVTQMGQEVILRCVPISNHLYFYWYRQILGQKVEFLVSFYNNEISEKSEIFDDQFSVERPDGSNFTLKIRSTKLEDSAMYFCASSRRGETEAFFGQGTRLTVV.